A selection of T cell receptor beta chains follows, all from one sample in a study of Ad26.COV2.S vaccination and SARS-CoV-2 variants. Produced via immunoSEQ multiplex PCR; TCRdb's table is partial and in-frame only. The sample consists of hundreds of thousands of clones, 80% to 90% of them appearing once. The source was peripheral blood, collected in a trial of Ad26.COV2.S vaccine versus placebo. Every receptor here comes from a person aged 18-60 years who received the Ad26.COV2.S COVID-19 vaccine or a placebo. CDR3s include the opening cysteine and the closing phenylalanine or tryptophan.

J gene | V gene | CDR3 protein
TRBJ1-2 | TRBV6-2/TRBV6-3 | CASSYYGDGYTF
TRBJ1-1 | TRBV5-6 | CASSFRGLGSFF
TRBJ1-2 | TRBV9 | CAREGGADGYTF
TRBJ1-1 | TRBV2 | CASSEGRRNTEAFF
TRBJ2-3 | TRBV19 | CATHLGDTQYF
TRBJ2-7 | TRBV6-5 | CASSYSFRGFPYEQYF
TRBJ2-1 | TRBV27 | CASSLIVERGVSYNEQFF
TRBJ2-6 | TRBV7-8 | CASPAGTVLSGANVLTF
TRBJ1-1 | TRBV6-5 | CASSYSGKGETEAFF
TRBJ2-3 | TRBV5-1 | CASSLRRGGVTDTQYF
TRBJ2-3 | TRBV10-3 | CAISELAGGSTDTQYF
TRBJ2-3 | TRBV5-1 | CASSLGAGGDTDTQYF
TRBJ1-4 | TRBV5-1 | CASSRIGTVVNEKLFF
TRBJ2-7 | TRBV6-6 | CASSPAVYEQYF
TRBJ2-4 | TRBV4-3 | CASSQDVRPAKNIQYF
TRBJ1-4 | TRBV19 | CASSSARVNEKLFF
TRBJ1-1 | TRBV7-8 | CASSFGWNTEAFF
TRBJ2-2 | TRBV5-1 | CASSSDQGADRFWVRGSGELFF
TRBJ1-2 | TRBV10-3 | CAISEGQGVNYGYTF
TRBJ2-5 | TRBV7-2 | CASSWDSYQETQYF
TRBJ2-7 | TRBV7-6 | CASSLLGNEQYF
TRBJ2-1 | TRBV24-1 | CATSDASGRNYNEQFF
TRBJ1-5 | TRBV4-3 | CASSQDPHHQPQHF
TRBJ2-5 | TRBV9 | CASSADVEETQYF
TRBJ1-5 | TRBV7-6 | CASSLAPNSNQPQHF
TRBJ1-5 | TRBV11-1 | CASSSGLYQPQHF
TRBJ1-4 | TRBV7-8 | CASSPSREKLFF
TRBJ1-3 | TRBV18 | CASGTGNTIYF
TRBJ1-2 | TRBV6-6 | CAGTGANYGYTF
TRBJ2-3 | TRBV9 | CASSVATSGVTDTQYF
TRBJ2-7 | TRBV27 | CASSLVGGDVQYF
TRBJ1-6 | TRBV18 | CASSPLSPIQQGSYNSPLHF
TRBJ2-2 | TRBV7-2 | CASSLELGTGELFF
TRBJ2-1 | TRBV6-5 | CASSPVSYNEQFF
TRBJ1-6 | TRBV7-8 | CASSLAAESPLHF
TRBJ1-1 | TRBV6-1 | CASRRVDGSLGAFF
TRBJ1-5 | TRBV7-2 | CASSTGLLQPQHF
TRBJ2-3 | TRBV3-1/TRBV3-2 | CASSQAVADTQYF
TRBJ2-3 | TRBV4-1 | CASSHLSVSTDTQYF
TRBJ2-3 | TRBV5-1 | CASGAGGDTQYF
TRBJ2-7 | TRBV5-4 | CASSPNRDRAFYEQYF
TRBJ2-1 | TRBV7-3 | CASSPTGQSYNEQFF
TRBJ1-2 | TRBV7-2 | CASSFRRNYGYTF
TRBJ1-2 | TRBV5-8 | CASSLVAHSANYGYTF
TRBJ1-1 | TRBV4-3 | CASSRISGTPMNTEAFF
TRBJ2-1 | TRBV12-3/TRBV12-4 | CASIELLGDEQFF
TRBJ1-4 | TRBV7-9 | CASSARLQGAEEKLFF
TRBJ2-7 | TRBV6-5 | CASKRGGTRRHEQYF
TRBJ2-7 | TRBV2 | CASSLGLAGQYF
TRBJ2-3 | TRBV9 | CASSVLAGVVSDTQYF